The 17 T cell receptor beta chains given below trace back to one sample, sequenced in a study of OX40 agonist ivuxolimab in advanced cancers. The data were produced by immunoSEQ multiplex PCR, yet TCRdb's version contains in-frame clones alone and is incomplete. Found here are about 73,000 clones, 75% to 90% of them singletons; the top ten hold 0.4% to 0.55%. Material: CD4+ or CD8+ T cells sorted from blood, obtained in a trial of the OX40 agonist ivuxolimab. Receptors originate from an adult with an advanced solid tumor such as melanoma, head and neck, liver or kidney cancer.

The V call is TRBV5-8, the J call TRBJ2-7, with D perhaps TRBD1 or TRBD2 (5 bases each). Germline V lookup: CDR1 SGHTS, CDR2 YDEGEE. Deletions cut 7 bases from V and 3 bases from J, with 14 bases between. This CDR3 comprises 13 residues. CDR3 amino acids: CASRTGTGYEQYF. The CDR3 DNA follows: TGTGCCAGCCGGACCGGGACGGGCTACGAGCAGTACTTC.

The J gene is TRBJ2-7, the V gene TRBV6-5; D could derive from TRBD1 or TRBD2 (5 bases each). Germline loops: CDR1 MNHEY, CDR2 SVGAGI. This CDR3 is 14 amino acids long. Trimming pared 3 bases from V and 4 bases from J, leaving 13 bases between. The CDR3 DNA reads as TGTGCCAGCAGTTATCGGACAAGGAGGTACGAGCAGTACTTC. Amino acids: CASSYRTRRYEQYF.

The V and J genes are TRBV5-1 and TRBJ1-1, with 9 bases identical to TRBD1. Looked up from germline, CDR1 is SGHRS and CDR2 is YFSETQ. The V and J ends lost 0 bases and 4 bases, in that order; junction bases with no gene match: 4. This CDR3 contains 15 residues. The CDR3 DNA is TGCGCCAGCAGCTTGGGGGCGGGACAGGGCACTGAAGCTTTCTTT. Its protein product is CASSLGAGQGTEAFF.

V usage is TRBV28 and J usage is TRBJ2-3; a weak D match, TRBD1 (6 bases). Germline CDR1 MDHEN, CDR2 SYDVKM. With 6 bases removed from V and 3 bases from J, the gap between germline ends came to 13 bases. This CDR3 is 14 amino acids long. The CDR3 reads CASSLGHQTDTQYF. The CDR3 DNA reads TGTGCCAGCAGCTTGGGACATCAGACAGATACGCAGTATTTT.

The V and J genes are TRBV11-2 and TRBJ2-2, with D maybe TRBD1 (5 bases). Germline CDR1 and CDR2: SGHAT and FQNNGV. Deletions cut 3 bases from V and 2 bases from J, with 13 bases between. The CDR3 loop spans 16 amino acids. For the CDR3, the DNA is TGTGCCAGCAGCTTCCTTTTGACAGCTAACACCGGGGAGCTGTTTTTT. Residues: CASSFLLTANTGELFF.

The chain combines TRBV25-1 with TRBJ1-5, with D unclear. The CDR3 covers 15 residues. Per germline, CDR1 MGHDK and CDR2 SYGVNS. Trimming stripped 4 bases from V and 0 bases from J, with 10 bases between. The CDR3 nucleotides are TGTGCCAGCAGTGCGTCCCATAATAGCAATCAGCCCCAGCATTTT. Translated, it gives CASSASHNSNQPQHF. Full variable domain (outside the CDR3, taken from reference TRBV25-1 and TRBJ1-5): EADIYQTPRYLVIGTGKKITLECSQTMGHDKMYWYQQDPGMELHLIHYSYGVNSTEKGDLSSESTVSRIRTEHFPLTLESARPSHTSQYLCASSASHNSNQPQHFGDGTRLSIL.

The chain carries TRBV6-5 and TRBJ1-2; 9 bases fit TRBD1. CDR1 and CDR2 (germline): MNHEY, SVGAGI. The ends lost 0 bases at V and 7 bases at J; junction bases unmatched: 6. The CDR3 has 15 amino acids. CDR3 coding DNA: TGTGCCAGCAGTTACTCGGAACAGGGGGCTGGTGGCTACACCTTC. This translates into CASSYSEQGAGGYTF.

The rearrangement links TRBV7-6 to TRBJ2-2, with TRBD1 matching 10 bases. J was trimmed by 5 bases and V by 8 bases; bases with no gene match: 5. The germline V gene has CDR1 SGHVS and CDR2 FNYEAQ. The CDR3 runs to 14 residues. Here the CDR3 DNA reads TGTGCCAGCGATCGGACAGGGGGTACCGGGGAGCTGTTTTTT. It specifies CASDRTGGTGELFF.

The chain employs TRBV28 and TRBJ2-7, with 9 bases matching TRBD2. The V and J ends lost 6 bases and 1 base, in that order; junction bases with no gene match: 4. The CDR3 length is 14 residues. CDR1 and CDR2 (germline): MDHEN, SYDVKM. CDR3 sequence: CASSLAGASYEQYF. CDR3 bases: TGTGCCAGCAGCTTAGCGGGAGCATCCTACGAGCAGTACTTC.

This chain links TRBV6-6 with TRBJ2-2; 9 nucleotides line up with TRBD1. Trimming at V came to 5 bases and at J to 4 bases, leaving 8 bases not matched to a gene. This CDR3 has 16 amino acids. Per the germline V gene, CDR1 is MNHNY and CDR2 is SVGAGI (reference sequence). CDR3 DNA sequence: TGTGCCAGCAGTAGATCGGGACAGGGAGGCACCGGGGAGCTGTTTTTT. Residues: CASSRSGQGGTGELFF.

V gene TRBV5-1 combines with J gene TRBJ2-3, with 12 nucleotides matching TRBD2. The CDR3 sequence is 19 residues long. The V and J ends lost 0 bases and 4 bases, in that order; junction bases with no gene match: 12. Per germline, CDR1 SGHRS and CDR2 YFSETQ. The CDR3 sequence: CASSLDPSSGRGSADTQYF. The CDR3 region has the DNA TGCGCCAGCAGCTTGGACCCTTCTAGCGGGAGGGGGAGTGCAGATACGCAGTATTTT.

J is TRBJ2-5 and V is TRBV2, with D possibly TRBD2 on 6 matching bases. Trimming removed 4 bases at V and 9 bases at J, with 12 bases between. Germline V gene lookup returns CDR1 SNHLY and CDR2 FYNNEI. This CDR3 contains 12 residues. The CDR3 coding sequence is TGTGCCAGCAGTGGTGGGGGGTGGGCCCAGTACTTC. This sequence encodes CASSGGGWAQYF.

There are a few counts of this clone. The CDR3 loop is CASSFSSNQPQHF. The CDR3 region has the DNA TGTGCCAGCAGCTTCAGTAGCAATCAGCCCCAGCATTTT. J is TRBJ1-5 and V is TRBV7-6; unclear D gene. CDR1 is SGHVS, CDR2 FNYEAQ, per germline. V dropped 3 bases and J dropped 0 bases, with 3 bases sitting between them. This CDR3 is built from 13 residues.

DNA for the CDR3: TGTGCCAGTAGGGGCAGGGAGAATCAGCCCCAGCATTTT. As protein: CASRGRENQPQHF. J is TRBJ1-5 and V is TRBV19; D possibly corresponds to TRBD1 (5 bases). Germline V gene data show CDR1 as LNHDA and CDR2 as SQIVND (reference sequence). Deletions cut 6 bases from V and 4 bases from J, with 10 bases between. The CDR3 has 13 amino acids.

This chain connects TRBV5-6 to TRBJ2-5, with D unclear. V gave up 0 bases and J gave up 5 bases, with 11 bases separating them. Germline-derived CDR1 and CDR2 are SGHDT and YYEEEE. The length of the CDR3 is 14 residues. CDR3 in amino acids: CASSLAGRTETQYF. The CDR3 bases are TGTGCCAGCAGCTTGGCCGGGCGGACCGAGACCCAGTACTTC.

The V and J genes are TRBV7-8 and TRBJ1-3, with a weak D call TRBD1 (5 bases). The CDR3 is made up of 17 amino acids. The germline V gene encodes CDR1 SGHVS and CDR2 FQNEAQ. Trimming shortened V by 0 bases and J by 0 bases, and 12 bases separated the two germline ends. CDR3 sequence (DNA): TGTGCCAGCAGCTTAGCGTCGGGGGAGTTCTCTGGAAACACCATATATTTT. Amino acid sequence: CASSLASGEFSGNTIYF.

This rearrangement joins TRBV6-5 to TRBJ2-7; 9 bases line up with TRBD1. The length of the CDR3 is 16 residues. Germline V gives CDR1 MNHEY, CDR2 SVGAGI. Germline trimming cut 0 bases from V and 3 bases from J; bases unmatched to any gene: 6. The CDR3 spells CASSYSPGQGIYEQYF. In DNA form, the CDR3 reads TGTGCCAGCAGTTACTCTCCTGGACAGGGGATCTACGAGCAGTACTTC.